This T cell receptor (beta chain) was profiled in a study of blood T cell repertoires in COVID-19. Study information: The analysed material was cDNA or gDNA that came from T cells, B-cell-depleted T cells, or PBMCs.

The CDR3 has 16 residues. The germline V gene encodes CDR1 KGHSH and CDR2 LQKENI. With V trimmed by 1 base and J by 7 bases, 7 bases remained unmatched. In the original workflow: Nucleated cell counts were estimated from reference gene primer amplification. Sequenced by immunoSEQ multiplex PCR; TCRdb stores in-frame clones only, minus some. Clone size and the V and J calls come from that table; the DNA yielded D and trimming. Among about 250,000 clones listed, around 90% were seen once. In assigning cohorts, the study relied on participant-reported clinical history. The receptor's source is a woman between 50 and 59 years old who had recovered from COVID-19. The chain recombines TRBV18 with TRBJ2-1, with TRBD2 matching over 10 bases. Input material: PBMCs or T cells enriched from blood (not recorded which). The CDR3 DNA follows: TGTGCCAGCTCACCACTTTCTCCTAGCGGGAGAAATGAGCAGTTCTTC. Protein sequence: CASSPLSPSGRNEQFF. Using reference TRBV18 and TRBJ2-1 for the parts outside the CDR3, the full variable domain is NAGVMQNPRHLVRRRGQEARLRCSPMKGHSHVYWYRQLPEEGLKFMVYLQKENIIDESGMPKERFSAEFPKEGPSILRIQQVVRGDSAAYFCASSPLSPSGRNEQFFGPGTRLTVL.